Below, 2 T cell receptor beta chains from the same sample are listed, as sequenced in a study of Graves' ophthalmopathy and Graves' hyperthyroidism. TCR beta CDR3 amplification used RNA transcripts. The authors performed first-round RT-PCR with HTBI primers and then a second-round multiplex PCR. TCRdb itself ran the multiplex PCR reads through MiXCR, one entry per CDR3 protein. This sample has 20,000 to 25,000 distinct CDR3 sequences; 48% occur once, and the top ten carry approximately 7%. The source material was peripheral blood. These receptors were obtained from an adult woman with stable Graves' hyperthyroidism.

This clonotype is labeled as medium-sized. The V gene is TRBV7-6, the J gene TRBJ1-6; D remains ambiguous. This CDR3 spans 13 amino acids. The V and J ends lost 5 bases and 14 bases respectively, with 16 bases between them. Looked up from germline, CDR1 is SGHVS and CDR2 is FNYEAQ. The CDR3 reads CASSQTPRGTLHF. CDR3 sequence (DNA): TGTGCCAGCAGCCAAACACCCCGAGGCACCCTCCACTTT.

This clonotype was seen repeatedly, ten times or more. V and J are TRBV4-2 and TRBJ2-2, with a weak D call TRBD1 (6 bases). Trimming stripped 2 bases from V and 10 bases from J, with 29 bases between. Germline V gene lookup returns CDR1 LGHNA and CDR2 YNFKEQ. The CDR3 spans 19 residues. The CDR3 sequence is CASSQLYRTEITWVPELFF. The CDR3 DNA sequence: TGTGCCAGCAGCCAACTATACCGGACAGAGATAACCTGGGTCCCGGAGCTGTTTTTT.